This TCR beta chain derives from a study of Graves' ophthalmopathy and Graves' hyperthyroidism (dated by TCRdb to the late 2010s). For context, the study as a whole: Peripheral blood was collected at initial diagnosis, before any treatment. In five to seven hyperthyroidism patients, the T-cell repertoire of thyroid tissue was compared with the T-cell repertoire of blood. Following sampling, methimazole starting at 30 mg daily was administered to hyperthyroidism patients, and high-dose intravenous methylprednisolone was administered to ophthalmopathy patients. In total, 120 to 150 blood samples were TCR-sequenced: 43 ophthalmopathy, 80 or so hyperthyroidism and around 17 hyperthyroidism-to-ophthalmopathy patients. The independent validation cohort included 18 to 20 hyperthyroidism patients plus 17 patients who later progressed from hyperthyroidism to ophthalmopathy. The study used TCR beta repertoire signatures to distinguish Graves' ophthalmopathy from Graves' hyperthyroidism and to predict progression to ophthalmopathy. A discovery set of 100 patients (43 ophthalmopathy, fewer than 60 stable hyperthyroidism) was enrolled to explore V-J signatures distinguishing ophthalmopathy from hyperthyroidism. Overall study results and their limits: Most expanded thyroid clonotypes with frequency above 0.001 were also detected in blood, suggesting blood repertoires may reflect the thyroid immune response. The 13-signature model separated ophthalmopathy from stable hyperthyroidism with approximately 90% sensitivity and about 84% specificity in cross-validation, and 80%/75% in the test set. Sample size was not statistically predetermined, and group allocation was not concealed from the investigators. In validation, the model predicted ophthalmopathy progression with 70.59% sensitivity and approximately 72% specificity; 12 predicted patients were CT-confirmed with GO in a median of about 7.1 months.

V is reduced by 3 bases and J by 0 bases, leaving a spacing of 12 bases between them. Reading the germline V gene (reference sequence) gives CDR1 DFQATT and CDR2 SNEGSKA. The CDR3 has 14 amino acids, counting the end cysteine and phenylalanine. Only CDR3 DNA is held: 42 bases, read in frame from base 1. Notes on this clonotype: Its binding antigen is unknown. Base quality data are lacking; no much larger clone is found one base away.

The ophthalmopathy patients had moderately to severely active disease, with a Clinical Activity Score of 3 or higher, a NOSPECS grade of 4 or higher, and a disease duration of less than 3 months. Patients were excluded if they had other autoimmune diseases, uncontrolled infections, pregnancy or lactation. Clinical symptoms, serum thyroxine, TRAb, thyroid ultrasound and orbital computed tomography were used for diagnosis. Ficoll-Paque density gradient centrifugation was used to isolate PBMCs from approximately 10 ml of fresh peripheral blood. Trizol reagent was used to extract the total RNA, and its quality was then checked on an Agilent 2100 Bioanalyzer. For repertoire sequencing, the TCR beta CDR3 regions were amplified from RNA transcripts. A first-round RT-PCR used HTBI primers with the Qiagen OneStep RT-PCR kit, followed by a second-round multiplex PCR, size selection and purification. Libraries were sequenced on an Illumina HiSeq2000 using paired-end 100 bp reads. The published analysis was carried out like this. SOAPnuke was used for read processing, and reads with adapters, uncalled bases, a mean Phred below 15, or no exact constant-primer or identifier match were discarded. High-quality paired reads were merged with COPE v1.2.5. Each unique nucleotide sequence was defined as a clonotype, and clonotypes were aligned to IMGT TRB V, D and J references with MiTCR v1.1. Analysis was restricted to V-J combinations with a frequency above 0.0001, which covered 99.2% of repertoires. A TCR clonal expansion and chaos score per V-J combination was defined as the ratio of F50 clonal expansion to chaos observed in the TCRdist matrix. Welch's t-statistics and random forest were used to reduce the features to 10 to 15 V-J combinations, which were then used as input to a naive Bayes classifier. The Morisita-Horn index was used to measure how similar the thyroid and blood repertoires were. TCRdb redid the processing of the public reads, applying fastp at Q25 and MiXCR, and retained in-frame beta chains. Here each entry gathers all rows of one CDR3 protein and keeps the most common genes and DNA. TCRdb's processing, not the authors' own work, is the source of the V and J calls. In this sample the table shows around 670,000 distinct CDR3 sequences, roughly 40% of which occur a single time. In total, the top ten clones hold approximately 43% of the sample.

Sequenced material: peripheral blood. The source of this sequence is an adult man with Graves' ophthalmopathy. The sequence joins TRBV20-1 to TRBJ2-7; the D gene identity is not certain. The CDR3 region: CSASSRAYSYEQYF. DNA sequence: TGCAGTGCTAGTTCCCGGGCGTACTCCTACGAGCAGTACTTC.